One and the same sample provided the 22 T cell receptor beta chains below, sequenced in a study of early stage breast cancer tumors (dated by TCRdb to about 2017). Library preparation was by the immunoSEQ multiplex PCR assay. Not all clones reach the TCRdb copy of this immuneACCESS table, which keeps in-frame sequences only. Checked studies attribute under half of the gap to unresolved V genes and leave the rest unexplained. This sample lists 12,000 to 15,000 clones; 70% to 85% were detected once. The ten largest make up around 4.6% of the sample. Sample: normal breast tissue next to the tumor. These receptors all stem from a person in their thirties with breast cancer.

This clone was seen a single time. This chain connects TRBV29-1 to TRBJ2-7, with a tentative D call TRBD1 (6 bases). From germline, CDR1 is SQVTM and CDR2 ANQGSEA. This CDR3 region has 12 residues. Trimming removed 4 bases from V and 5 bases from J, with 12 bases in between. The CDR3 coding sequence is TGCAGCGTTGGGACAGCCAGAAACGAGCAGTACTTC. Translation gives CSVGTARNEQYF.

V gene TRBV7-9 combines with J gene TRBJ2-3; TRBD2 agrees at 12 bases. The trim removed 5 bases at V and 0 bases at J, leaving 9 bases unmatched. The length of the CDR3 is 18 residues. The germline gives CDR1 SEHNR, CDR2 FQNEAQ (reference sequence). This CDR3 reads CASSPGTSGSPSTDTQYF. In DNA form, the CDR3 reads TGTGCCAGCAGCCCTGGGACTAGCGGGTCCCCTAGCACAGATACGCAGTATTTT.

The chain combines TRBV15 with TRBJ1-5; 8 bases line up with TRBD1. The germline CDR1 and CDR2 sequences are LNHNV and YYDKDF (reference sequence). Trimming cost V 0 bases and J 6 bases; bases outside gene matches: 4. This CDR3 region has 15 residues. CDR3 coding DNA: TGTGCCACCAGCAGAGACAGGGGGCAAGGTCAGCCCCAGCATTTT. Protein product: CATSRDRGQGQPQHF.

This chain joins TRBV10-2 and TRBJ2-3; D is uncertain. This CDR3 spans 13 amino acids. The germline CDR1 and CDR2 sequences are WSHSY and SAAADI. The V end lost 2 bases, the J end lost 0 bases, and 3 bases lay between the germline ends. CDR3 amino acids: CASSEISTDTQYF. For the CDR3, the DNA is TGCGCCAGCAGTGAGATTAGCACAGATACGCAGTATTTT.

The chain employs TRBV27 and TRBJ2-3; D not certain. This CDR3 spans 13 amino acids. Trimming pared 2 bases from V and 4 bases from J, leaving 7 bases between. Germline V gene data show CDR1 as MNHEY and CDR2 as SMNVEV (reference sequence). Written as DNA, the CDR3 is TGTGCCAGCAGTTTAGGTTCGTCAGATACGCAGTATTTT. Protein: CASSLGSSDTQYF.

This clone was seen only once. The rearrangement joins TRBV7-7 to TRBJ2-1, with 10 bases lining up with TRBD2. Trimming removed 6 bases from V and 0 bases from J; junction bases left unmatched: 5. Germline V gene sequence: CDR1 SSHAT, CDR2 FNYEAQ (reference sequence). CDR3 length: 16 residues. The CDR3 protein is CASRALAGDSYNEQFF. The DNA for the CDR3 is TGTGCCAGCAGAGCTCTAGCGGGAGACTCCTACAATGAGCAGTTCTTC.

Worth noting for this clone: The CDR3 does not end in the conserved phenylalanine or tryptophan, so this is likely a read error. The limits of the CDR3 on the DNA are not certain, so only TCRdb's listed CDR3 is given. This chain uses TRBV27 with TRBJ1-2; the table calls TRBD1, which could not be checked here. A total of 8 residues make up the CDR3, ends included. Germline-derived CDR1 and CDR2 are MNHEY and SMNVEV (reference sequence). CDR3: CASSFWAL.

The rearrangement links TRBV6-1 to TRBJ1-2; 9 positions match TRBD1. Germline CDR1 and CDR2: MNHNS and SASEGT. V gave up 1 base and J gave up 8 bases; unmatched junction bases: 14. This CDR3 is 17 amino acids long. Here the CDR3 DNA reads TGTGCCAGCAGTGAAGGCGGGACAGGGTTGGGGATGGGAGGCTACACCTTC. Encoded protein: CASSEGGTGLGMGGYTF.

The CDR3 loop reads CAWSVRSGVYEQYF. The CDR3 DNA is TGTGCCTGGAGTGTACGTAGCGGGGTCTACGAGCAGTACTTC. The chain carries TRBV30 and TRBJ2-7, with 8 bases aligning to TRBD2. The CDR3 is 14 residues long. CDR1 is GTSNPN, CDR2 SVGIG, per germline (reference sequence). The V and J ends lost 0 bases and 3 bases, in that order; junction bases with no gene match: 4.

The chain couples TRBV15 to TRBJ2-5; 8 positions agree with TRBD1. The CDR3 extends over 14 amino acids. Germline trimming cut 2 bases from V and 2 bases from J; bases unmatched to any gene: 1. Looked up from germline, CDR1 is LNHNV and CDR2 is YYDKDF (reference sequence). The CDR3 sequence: CATSRRTGQETQYF. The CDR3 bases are TGTGCCACCAGCAGAAGGACAGGGCAAGAGACCCAGTACTTC.

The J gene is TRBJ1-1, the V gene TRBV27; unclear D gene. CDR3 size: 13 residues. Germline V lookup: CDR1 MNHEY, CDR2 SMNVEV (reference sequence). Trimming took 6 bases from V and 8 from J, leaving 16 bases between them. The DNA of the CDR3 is TGTGCCAGCAGCCCCCCGGGGTTGCGGGAAGCTTTCTTT. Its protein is CASSPPGLREAFF.

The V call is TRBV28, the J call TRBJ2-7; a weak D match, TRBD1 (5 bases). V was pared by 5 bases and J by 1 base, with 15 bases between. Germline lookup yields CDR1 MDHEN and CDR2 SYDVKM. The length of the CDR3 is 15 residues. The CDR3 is CASSPSRQHSYEQYF. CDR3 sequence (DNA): TGTGCCAGCAGTCCTTCCCGACAGCATTCCTACGAGCAGTACTTC.

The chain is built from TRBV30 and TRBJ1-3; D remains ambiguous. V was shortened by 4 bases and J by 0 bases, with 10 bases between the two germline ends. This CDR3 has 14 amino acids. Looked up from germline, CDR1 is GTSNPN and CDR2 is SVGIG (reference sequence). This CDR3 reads CAWTFRPSGNTIYF. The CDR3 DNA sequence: TGTGCCTGGACCTTCAGACCCTCTGGAAACACCATATATTTT.

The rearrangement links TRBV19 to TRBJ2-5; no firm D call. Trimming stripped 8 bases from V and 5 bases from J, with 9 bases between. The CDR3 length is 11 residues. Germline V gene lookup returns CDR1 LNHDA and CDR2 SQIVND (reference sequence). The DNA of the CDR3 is TGTGCCAGTGGGTTGAGGGAGACCCAGTACTTC. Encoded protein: CASGLRETQYF. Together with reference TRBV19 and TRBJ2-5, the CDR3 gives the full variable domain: DGGITQSPKYLFRKEGQNVTLSCEQNLNHDAMYWYRQDPGQGLRLIYYSQIVNDFQKGDIAEGYSVSREKKESFPLTVTSAQKNPTAFYLCASGLRETQYFGPGTRLLVL.

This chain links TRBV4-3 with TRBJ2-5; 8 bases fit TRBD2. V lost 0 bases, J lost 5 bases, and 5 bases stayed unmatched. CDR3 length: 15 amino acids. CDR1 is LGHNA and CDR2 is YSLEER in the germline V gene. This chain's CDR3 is CASSQDGRGWETQYF. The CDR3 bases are TGCGCCAGCAGCCAAGACGGGAGGGGGTGGGAGACCCAGTACTTC.

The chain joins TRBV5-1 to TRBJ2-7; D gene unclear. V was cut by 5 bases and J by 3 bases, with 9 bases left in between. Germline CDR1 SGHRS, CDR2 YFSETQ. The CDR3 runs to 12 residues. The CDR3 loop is CASRNSDYEQYF. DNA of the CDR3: TGCGCCAGCAGGAACAGCGACTACGAGCAGTACTTC.

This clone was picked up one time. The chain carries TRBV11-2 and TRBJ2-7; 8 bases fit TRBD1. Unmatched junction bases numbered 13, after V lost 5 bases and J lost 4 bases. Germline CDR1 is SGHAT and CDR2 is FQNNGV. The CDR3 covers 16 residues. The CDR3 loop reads CASSEDQGASLYEQYF. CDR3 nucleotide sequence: TGTGCCAGCAGCGAGGACCAGGGGGCCTCATTATACGAGCAGTACTTC.

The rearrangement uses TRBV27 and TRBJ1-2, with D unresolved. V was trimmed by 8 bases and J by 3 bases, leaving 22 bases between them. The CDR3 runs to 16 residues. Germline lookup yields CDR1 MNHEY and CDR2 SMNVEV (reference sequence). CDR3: CASALWREGGYYGYTF. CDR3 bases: TGTGCCAGCGCCCTATGGAGGGAGGGAGGCTACTATGGCTACACCTTC.

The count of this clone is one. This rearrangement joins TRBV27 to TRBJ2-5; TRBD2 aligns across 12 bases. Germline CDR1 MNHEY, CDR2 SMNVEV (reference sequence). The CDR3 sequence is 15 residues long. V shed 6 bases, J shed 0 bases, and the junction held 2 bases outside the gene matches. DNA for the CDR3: TGTGCCAGCAGCGGGACTAGCGGGTACCAAGAGACCCAGTACTTC. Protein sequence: CASSGTSGYQETQYF.

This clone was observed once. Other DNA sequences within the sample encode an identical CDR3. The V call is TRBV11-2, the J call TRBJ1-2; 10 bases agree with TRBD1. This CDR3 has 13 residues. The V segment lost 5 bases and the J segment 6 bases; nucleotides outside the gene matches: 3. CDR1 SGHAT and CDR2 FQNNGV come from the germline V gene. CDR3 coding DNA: TGTGCCAGCAGCCTCGGGACAGGGGATGGCTACACCTTC. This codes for CASSLGTGDGYTF.

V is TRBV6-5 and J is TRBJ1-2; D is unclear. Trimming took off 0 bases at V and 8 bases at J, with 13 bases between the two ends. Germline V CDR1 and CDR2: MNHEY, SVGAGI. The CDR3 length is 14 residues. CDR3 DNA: TGTGCCAGCAGTTACTCGGCCACGGCGTACGGCTACACCTTC. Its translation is CASSYSATAYGYTF.

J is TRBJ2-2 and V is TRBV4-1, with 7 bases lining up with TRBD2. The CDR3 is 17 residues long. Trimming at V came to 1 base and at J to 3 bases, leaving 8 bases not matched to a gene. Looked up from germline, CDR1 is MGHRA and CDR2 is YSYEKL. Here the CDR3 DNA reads TGCGCCAGCAGCCAAGTAGGGCGGGAGTCGTACACCGGGGAGCTGTTTTTT. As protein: CASSQVGRESYTGELFF.